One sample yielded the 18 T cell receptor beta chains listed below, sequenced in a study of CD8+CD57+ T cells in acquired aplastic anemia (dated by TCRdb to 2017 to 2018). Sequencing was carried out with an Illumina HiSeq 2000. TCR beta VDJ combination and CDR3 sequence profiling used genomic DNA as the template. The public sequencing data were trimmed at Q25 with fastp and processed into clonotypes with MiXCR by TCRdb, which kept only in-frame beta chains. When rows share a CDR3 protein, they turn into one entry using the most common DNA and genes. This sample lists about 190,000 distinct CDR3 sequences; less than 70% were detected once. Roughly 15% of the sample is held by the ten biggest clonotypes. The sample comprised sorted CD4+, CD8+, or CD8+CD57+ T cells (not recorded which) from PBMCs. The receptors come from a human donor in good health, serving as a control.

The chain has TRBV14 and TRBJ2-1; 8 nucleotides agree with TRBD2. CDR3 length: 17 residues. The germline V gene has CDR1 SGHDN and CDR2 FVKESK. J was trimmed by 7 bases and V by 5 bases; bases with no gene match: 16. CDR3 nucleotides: TGTGCCAGCAGCTCTTTTACCGGGAGGGTAAAGATAAATGAGCAGTTCTTC. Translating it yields CASSSFTGRVKINEQFF.

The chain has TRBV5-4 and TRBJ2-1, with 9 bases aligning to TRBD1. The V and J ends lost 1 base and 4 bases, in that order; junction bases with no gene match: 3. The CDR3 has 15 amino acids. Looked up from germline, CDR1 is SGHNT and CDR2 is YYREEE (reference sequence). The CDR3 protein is CASSLPGTGYNEQFF. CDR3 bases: TGTGCCAGCAGCTTGCCTGGGACAGGGTACAATGAGCAGTTCTTC.

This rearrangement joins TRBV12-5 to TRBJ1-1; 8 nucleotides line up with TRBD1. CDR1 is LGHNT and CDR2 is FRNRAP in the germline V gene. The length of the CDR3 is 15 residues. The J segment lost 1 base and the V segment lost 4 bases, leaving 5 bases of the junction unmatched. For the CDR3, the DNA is TGTGCTAGTGGTTCACGGACAGGGTCGAACACTGAAGCTTTCTTT. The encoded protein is CASGSRTGSNTEAFF. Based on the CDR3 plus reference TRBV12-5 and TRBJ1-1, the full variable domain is DARVTQTPRHKVTEMGQEVTMRCQPILGHNTVFWYRQTMMQGLELLAYFRNRAPLDDSGMPKDRFSAEMPDATLATLKIQPSEPRDSAVYFCASGSRTGSNTEAFFGQGTRLTVV.

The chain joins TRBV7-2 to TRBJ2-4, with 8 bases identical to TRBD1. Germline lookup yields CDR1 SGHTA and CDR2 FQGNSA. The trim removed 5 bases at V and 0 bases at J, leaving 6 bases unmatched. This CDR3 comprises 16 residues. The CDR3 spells CASSHQGAAAKNIQYF. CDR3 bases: TGTGCCAGCAGCCACCAGGGGGCAGCAGCCAAAAACATTCAGTACTTC.

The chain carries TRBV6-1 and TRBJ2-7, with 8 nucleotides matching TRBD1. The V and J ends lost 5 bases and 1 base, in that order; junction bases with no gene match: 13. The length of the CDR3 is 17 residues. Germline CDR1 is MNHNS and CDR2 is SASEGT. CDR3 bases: TGTGCCAGCAGTTTCTTCCGACAGGGGATTGGGTCCTACGAGCAGTACTTC. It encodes CASSFFRQGIGSYEQYF.

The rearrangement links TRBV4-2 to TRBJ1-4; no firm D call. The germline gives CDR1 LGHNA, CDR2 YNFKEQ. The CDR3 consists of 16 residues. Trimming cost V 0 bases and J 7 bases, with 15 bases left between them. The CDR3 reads CASSQDNSRNTEKLFF. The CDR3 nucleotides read TGTGCCAGCAGCCAAGATAACAGCCGGAACACTGAAAAACTGTTTTTT.

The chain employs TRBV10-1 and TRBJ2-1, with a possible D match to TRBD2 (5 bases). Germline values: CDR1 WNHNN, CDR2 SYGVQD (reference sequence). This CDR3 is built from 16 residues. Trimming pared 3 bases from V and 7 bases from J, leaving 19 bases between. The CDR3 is CASSDSRGRAWNEQFF. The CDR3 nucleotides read TGCGCCAGCAGTGATTCCCGGGGAAGGGCGTGGAATGAGCAGTTCTTC.

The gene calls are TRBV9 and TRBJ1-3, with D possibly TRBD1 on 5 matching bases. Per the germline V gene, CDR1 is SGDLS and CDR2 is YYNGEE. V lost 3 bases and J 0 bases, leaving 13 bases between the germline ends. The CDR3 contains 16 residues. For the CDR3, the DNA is TGTGCCAGCAGCGGGGACCCGACAAACTCTGGAAACACCATATATTTT. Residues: CASSGDPTNSGNTIYF.

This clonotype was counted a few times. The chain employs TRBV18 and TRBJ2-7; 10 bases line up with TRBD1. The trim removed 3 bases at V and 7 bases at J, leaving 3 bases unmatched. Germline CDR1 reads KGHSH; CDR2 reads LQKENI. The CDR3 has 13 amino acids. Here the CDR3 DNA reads TGTGCCAGCTCACCGGGACAGGGGTTGGAGCAGTACTTC. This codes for CASSPGQGLEQYF. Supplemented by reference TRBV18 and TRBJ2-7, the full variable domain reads NAGVMQNPRHLVRRRGQEARLRCSPMKGHSHVYWYRQLPEEGLKFMVYLQKENIIDESGMPKERFSAEFPKEGPSILRIQQVVRGDSAAYFCASSPGQGLEQYFGPGTRLTVT.

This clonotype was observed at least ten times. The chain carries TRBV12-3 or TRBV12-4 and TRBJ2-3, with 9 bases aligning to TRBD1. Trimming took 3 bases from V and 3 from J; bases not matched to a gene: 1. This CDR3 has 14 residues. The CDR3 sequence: CASSLGTGTDTQYF. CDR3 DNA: TGTGCCAGCAGTTTGGGGACAGGGACAGATACGCAGTATTTT.

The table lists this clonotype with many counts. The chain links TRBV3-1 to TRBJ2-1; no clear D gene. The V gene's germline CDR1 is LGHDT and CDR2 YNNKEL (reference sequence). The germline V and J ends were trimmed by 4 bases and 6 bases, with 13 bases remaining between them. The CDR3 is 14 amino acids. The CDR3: CASSLRGSGNEQFF. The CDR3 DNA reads TGTGCCAGCAGCCTTCGTGGTAGTGGCAATGAGCAGTTCTTC.

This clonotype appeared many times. The CDR3: CAIGSPPTSGYEQYF. As DNA, the CDR3 is TGTGCCATCGGGAGCCCTCCGACTAGCGGCTACGAGCAGTACTTC. The genes are TRBV10-3 and TRBJ2-7; 9 bases are shared with TRBD2. CDR1 ENHRY and CDR2 SYGVKD come from the germline V gene. This CDR3 has 15 residues. Trimming removed 8 bases from V and 3 bases from J; junction bases left unmatched: 11.

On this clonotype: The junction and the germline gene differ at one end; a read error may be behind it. The CDR3 bases are TGTGCCAGCAGCGTAACCGGGACTAGCGGGGGAGTCACAGATACGCAGTATTTT. It codes for CASSVTGTSGGVTDTQYF. The chain links TRBV7-3 to TRBJ2-3, with 14 nucleotides matching TRBD2. The CDR3 loop spans 18 amino acids. The germline gives CDR1 SGHTA, CDR2 FQGTGA.

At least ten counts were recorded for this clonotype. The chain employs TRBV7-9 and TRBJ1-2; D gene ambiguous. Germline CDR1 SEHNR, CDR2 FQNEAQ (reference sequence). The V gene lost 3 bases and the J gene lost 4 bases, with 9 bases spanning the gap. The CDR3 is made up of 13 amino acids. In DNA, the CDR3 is TGTGCCAGCAGCTTGCCGGGAACCTATGGCTACACCTTC. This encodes CASSLPGTYGYTF.

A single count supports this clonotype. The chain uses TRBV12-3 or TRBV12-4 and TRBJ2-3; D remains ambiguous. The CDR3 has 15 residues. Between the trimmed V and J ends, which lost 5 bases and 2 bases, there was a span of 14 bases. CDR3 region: CASSADPSYTDTQYF. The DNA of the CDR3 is TGTGCCAGCAGTGCGGACCCTTCTTACACAGATACGCAGTATTTT.

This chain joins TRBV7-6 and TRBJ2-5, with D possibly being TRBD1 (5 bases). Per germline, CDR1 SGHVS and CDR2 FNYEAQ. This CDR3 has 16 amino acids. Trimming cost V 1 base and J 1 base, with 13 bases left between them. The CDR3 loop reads CASSLVPRTTQETQYF. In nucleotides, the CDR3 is TGTGCCAGCAGCTTAGTTCCCAGGACAACCCAAGAGACCCAGTACTTC.

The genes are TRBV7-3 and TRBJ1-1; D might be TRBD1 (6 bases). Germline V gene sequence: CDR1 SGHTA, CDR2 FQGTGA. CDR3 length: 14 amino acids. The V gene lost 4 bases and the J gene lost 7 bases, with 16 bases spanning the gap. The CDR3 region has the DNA TGTGCCAGCAGCTCCAGGGGCCGTGCGGGTGAAGCTTTCTTT. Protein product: CASSSRGRAGEAFF.

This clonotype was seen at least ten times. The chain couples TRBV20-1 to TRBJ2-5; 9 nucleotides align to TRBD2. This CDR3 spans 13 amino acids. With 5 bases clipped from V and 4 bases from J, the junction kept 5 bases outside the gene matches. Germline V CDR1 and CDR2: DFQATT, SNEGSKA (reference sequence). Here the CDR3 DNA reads TGCAGTGCTCCGGCTAGCGGGGTAGAGACCCAGTACTTC. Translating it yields CSAPASGVETQYF.